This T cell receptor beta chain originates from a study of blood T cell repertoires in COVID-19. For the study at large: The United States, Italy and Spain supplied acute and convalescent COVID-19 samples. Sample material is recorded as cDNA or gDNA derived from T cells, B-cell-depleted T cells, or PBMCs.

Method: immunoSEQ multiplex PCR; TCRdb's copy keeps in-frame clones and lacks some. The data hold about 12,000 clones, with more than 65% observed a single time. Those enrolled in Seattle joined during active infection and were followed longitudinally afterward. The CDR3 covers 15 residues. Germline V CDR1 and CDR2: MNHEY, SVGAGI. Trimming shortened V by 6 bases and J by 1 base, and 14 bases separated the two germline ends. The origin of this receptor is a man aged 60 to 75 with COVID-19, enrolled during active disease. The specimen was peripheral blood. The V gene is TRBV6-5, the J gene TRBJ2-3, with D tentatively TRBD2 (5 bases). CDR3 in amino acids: CASSKSAGGTDTQYF. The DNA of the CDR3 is TGTGCCAGCAGCAAAAGCGCCGGGGGCACAGATACGCAGTATTTT.